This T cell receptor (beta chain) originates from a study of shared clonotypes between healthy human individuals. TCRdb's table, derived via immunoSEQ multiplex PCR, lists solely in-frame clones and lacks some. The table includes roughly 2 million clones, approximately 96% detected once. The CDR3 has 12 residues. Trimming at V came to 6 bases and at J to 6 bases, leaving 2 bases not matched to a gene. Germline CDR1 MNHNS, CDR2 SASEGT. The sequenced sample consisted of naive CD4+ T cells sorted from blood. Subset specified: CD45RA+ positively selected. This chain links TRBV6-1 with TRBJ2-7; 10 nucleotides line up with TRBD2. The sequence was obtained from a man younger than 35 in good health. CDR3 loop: CASRLAGVEQYF. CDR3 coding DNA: TGTGCCAGCAGGCTAGCGGGAGTCGAGCAGTACTTC.